Listed below are T cell receptor beta chains from one sample, sequenced in a study of sequential checkpoint blockade in melanoma. The table came from immunoSEQ multiplex PCR; TCRdb's copy has only in-frame clones and leaves some out. The top ten clones hold roughly 35% of a sample with 15,000 to 20,000 clones, about 70% of them seen once. The specimen was CD8+ T cells sorted from blood (inferred from file names), collected from a patient given nivolumab and ipilimumab in sequence. These receptors all stem from a human donor with melanoma. The CDR3 runs from the conserved cysteine through the conserved F or W. The D gene is left open where the match is weak. Some rows mark clone size as missing; the rest say once, few, many or name a class of expanded clone.

CDR3 DNA: TGTGCCAGCAGCCAAGCAATCTCCTACGAGCAGTACTTC
CDR3 protein: CASSQAISYEQYF
V gene: TRBV14
J gene: TRBJ2-7
clone size: -
D gene: -

CDR3 DNA: TGTGCCAGCAGTCGGCCCCGGGCGGGTTGGTACGAGCAGTACTTC
CDR3 protein: CASSRPRAGWYEQYF
V gene: TRBV27
J gene: TRBJ2-7
clone size: few
D gene: -

CDR3 DNA: TGCGCCAGCAGTTATGAGGGAGCAAGGGGGGAGCTGTTTTTT
CDR3 protein: CASSYEGARGELFF
V gene: TRBV10-2
J gene: TRBJ2-2
clone size: once
D gene: -

CDR3 DNA: TGTGCCAGCAGTCATGGTACCCCCGGCTCTGGGGCCAACGTCCTGACTTTC
CDR3 protein: CASSHGTPGSGANVLTF
V gene: TRBV27
J gene: TRBJ2-6
clone size: -
D gene: -

CDR3 DNA: TGTGCCAGCAGCTTGGCCGGCGGGGCGTATAGCACAGATACGCAGTATTTT
CDR3 protein: CASSLAGGAYSTDTQYF
V gene: TRBV5-4
J gene: TRBJ2-3
clone size: -
D gene: -

CDR3 DNA: TGCAGCGTTGTGGGGACAGAGAATCAGCCCCAGCATTTT
CDR3 protein: CSVVGTENQPQHF
V gene: TRBV29-1
J gene: TRBJ1-5
clone size: -
D gene: TRBD1

CDR3 DNA: TGTGCCAGCAGTGGACAGGGGGGAGGAGGTGAGCAGTTCTTC
CDR3 protein: CASSGQGGGGEQFF
V gene: TRBV6-4
J gene: TRBJ2-1
clone size: -
D gene: TRBD1

CDR3 DNA: TGTGCCAGCAGTGAAGAAACGGACCTGGGGGGCAAAAACATTCAGTACTTC
CDR3 protein: CASSEETDLGGKNIQYF
V gene: TRBV6-1
J gene: TRBJ2-4
clone size: -
D gene: -

CDR3 DNA: TGTGCCAGCAGTGAGTCAGGGAACCATGAGCAGTTCTTC
CDR3 protein: CASSESGNHEQFF
V gene: TRBV6-4
J gene: TRBJ2-1
clone size: -
D gene: -

CDR3 DNA: TGTGCCATCAGTGAGACTCTAGCGGGGGGGGGAGGTACCCAGTACTTC
CDR3 protein: CAISETLAGGGGTQYF
V gene: TRBV10-3
J gene: TRBJ2-5
clone size: medium-sized
D gene: TRBD2

CDR3 DNA: TGCGCCAGCAGACTACGGACAGATAGCAATCAGCCCCAGCATTTT
CDR3 protein: CASRLRTDSNQPQHF
V gene: TRBV4-1
J gene: TRBJ1-5
clone size: -
D gene: -

CDR3 DNA: TGTGCCAGCAGCCCAAGCGGGGCCCTCTATGGCTACACCTTC
CDR3 protein: CASSPSGALYGYTF
V gene: TRBV14
J gene: TRBJ1-2
clone size: -
D gene: -

CDR3 DNA: TGCAGCGTTACAGGAACAGGCCCCTATGGCTACACCTTC
CDR3 protein: CSVTGTGPYGYTF
V gene: TRBV29-1
J gene: TRBJ1-2
clone size: -
D gene: -

CDR3 DNA: TGTGCCAGCAGCTACGGGACAGGGGACCGGGAGCTGTTTTTT
CDR3 protein: CASSYGTGDRELFF
V gene: TRBV7-6
J gene: TRBJ2-2
clone size: -
D gene: TRBD1

CDR3 DNA: TGTGCCAGCAGTGAAGGGACAGGGGGCGACGAGCAGTACTTC
CDR3 protein: CASSEGTGGDEQYF
V gene: TRBV6-1
J gene: TRBJ2-7
clone size: -
D gene: TRBD1

CDR3 DNA: TGTGCCAGCAGCTTAATAATGACTGAAGCTTTCTTT
CDR3 protein: CASSLIMTEAFF
V gene: TRBV7-2
J gene: TRBJ1-1
clone size: -
D gene: -

CDR3 DNA: TGTGCCAGCAGCTTGACTGCAAACAATGAGCAGTTCTTC
CDR3 protein: CASSLTANNEQFF
V gene: TRBV5-6
J gene: TRBJ2-1
clone size: -
D gene: -

CDR3 DNA: TGTGCCAGCAGTGACTCGAGTCTAGCGGGGGGCCCGAGGGGAGAGACCCAGTACTTC
CDR3 protein: CASSDSSLAGGPRGETQYF
V gene: TRBV6-4
J gene: TRBJ2-5
clone size: -
D gene: TRBD2

CDR3 DNA: TGTGCCAGCAGTTTAGGACAGGGTGGCTACACCTTC
CDR3 protein: CASSLGQGGYTF
V gene: TRBV27
J gene: TRBJ1-2
clone size: -
D gene: TRBD1

CDR3 DNA: TGTGCCAGCGTCGACTTTCACGGGATTCAGCCCCAGCATTTT
CDR3 protein: CASVDFHGIQPQHF
V gene: TRBV28
J gene: TRBJ1-5
clone size: -
D gene: -

CDR3 DNA: TGTGCCAGCAGGCAGGGACAGCAGTCCTACGAGCAGTACTTC
CDR3 protein: CASRQGQQSYEQYF
V gene: TRBV6-5
J gene: TRBJ2-7
clone size: -
D gene: TRBD1

CDR3 DNA: TGTGCCAGCAGTTTCTCGGAGTCCTACGAGCAGTACTTC
CDR3 protein: CASSFSESYEQYF
V gene: TRBV27
J gene: TRBJ2-7
clone size: few
D gene: -

CDR3 DNA: TGTGCCAGCAGTTCCCCCAGGGAATGGGGCTACGAGCAGTACTTC
CDR3 protein: CASSSPREWGYEQYF
V gene: TRBV28
J gene: TRBJ2-7
clone size: -
D gene: -

CDR3 DNA: TGCGCCAGCAGTGAGGCGGGGGGCCGCTACGAGCAGTACTTC
CDR3 protein: CASSEAGGRYEQYF
V gene: TRBV10-2
J gene: TRBJ2-7
clone size: -
D gene: TRBD2

CDR3 DNA: TGTGCCAGCAGTGGATCCGACAGGACAGCTAACTATGGCTACACCTTC
CDR3 protein: CASSGSDRTANYGYTF
V gene: TRBV6-6
J gene: TRBJ1-2
clone size: few
D gene: -

CDR3 DNA: TGCAGCGTTGAAAGGGGACAGTTATCCGGGGAGCTGTTTTTT
CDR3 protein: CSVERGQLSGELFF
V gene: TRBV29-1
J gene: TRBJ2-2
clone size: few
D gene: TRBD1

CDR3 DNA: TGTGCCAGCAGTTTAAGCGGGCTGTCCTACGAGCAGTACTTC
CDR3 protein: CASSLSGLSYEQYF
V gene: TRBV27
J gene: TRBJ2-7
clone size: -
D gene: -

CDR3 DNA: TGCGCCAGCAGGCCCGGGACAGGACCCTACGAGCAGTACTTC
CDR3 protein: CASRPGTGPYEQYF
V gene: TRBV10-2
J gene: TRBJ2-7
clone size: -
D gene: TRBD1

CDR3 DNA: TGCGCCAGCAGCCCTTCCCCTGGACAGGGATGGTACTTC
CDR3 protein: CASSPSPGQGWYF
V gene: TRBV5-1
J gene: TRBJ2-4
clone size: few
D gene: TRBD1

CDR3 DNA: TGTGCCAGCAGTGCACAAGCTGGGGCCCAAGAGACCCAGTACTTC
CDR3 protein: CASSAQAGAQETQYF
V gene: TRBV6-5
J gene: TRBJ2-5
clone size: few
D gene: -

CDR3 DNA: TGTGCCAGCAGTATAGACTATGGCTACACCTTC
CDR3 protein: CASSIDYGYTF
V gene: TRBV6-6
J gene: TRBJ1-2
clone size: -
D gene: -

CDR3 DNA: TGTGCCAGCAGCGGAGGAGCCGGGGTGGAAGCTTTCTTT
CDR3 protein: CASSGGAGVEAFF
V gene: TRBV7-9
J gene: TRBJ1-1
clone size: -
D gene: -

CDR3 DNA: TGTGCCAGCAGTTTAGGTCAGTGGCATTCACCCCTCCACTTT
CDR3 protein: CASSLGQWHSPLHF
V gene: TRBV27
J gene: TRBJ1-6
clone size: -
D gene: -

CDR3 DNA: TGTGCCAGCAGTCCCCGGGGGGGCCAGGCCGGGGAGCTGTTTTTT
CDR3 protein: CASSPRGGQAGELFF
V gene: TRBV6-4
J gene: TRBJ2-2
clone size: -
D gene: TRBD2

CDR3 DNA: TGCAGCGTTGTGGAGCGGGGGGGTTCTTCCGAGCAGTACTTC
CDR3 protein: CSVVERGGSSEQYF
V gene: TRBV29-1
J gene: TRBJ2-7
clone size: -
D gene: TRBD2

CDR3 DNA: TGTGCCAGCAGCAGACTAGCGGGAGTAGATACGCAGTATTTT
CDR3 protein: CASSRLAGVDTQYF
V gene: TRBV6-5
J gene: TRBJ2-3
clone size: -
D gene: TRBD2

CDR3 DNA: TGTGCCAGCAGCCCCACAGAAAACAATGAGCAGTTCTTC
CDR3 protein: CASSPTENNEQFF
V gene: TRBV6-4
J gene: TRBJ2-1
clone size: few
D gene: -

CDR3 DNA: TGTGCCAGCAGCTCGGGAGAGAGCTCCTACAATGAGCAGTTCTTC
CDR3 protein: CASSSGESSYNEQFF
V gene: TRBV13
J gene: TRBJ2-1
clone size: -
D gene: -

CDR3 DNA: TGCGCCAGCAGTGAGTCGTCTGACATATATGGCTACACCTTC
CDR3 protein: CASSESSDIYGYTF
V gene: TRBV10-2
J gene: TRBJ1-2
clone size: hyperexpanded
D gene: -

CDR3 DNA: TGCGCCAGCAGCTCCCTGGTGGGAGGGCCTTTGGAGACCCAGTACTTC
CDR3 protein: CASSSLVGGPLETQYF
V gene: TRBV5-1
J gene: TRBJ2-5
clone size: few
D gene: TRBD2

CDR3 DNA: TGCGCCAGCAGCCTCGCAACAACCGGGACTCCTTACAATGAGCAGTTCTTC
CDR3 protein: CASSLATTGTPYNEQFF
V gene: TRBV4-3
J gene: TRBJ2-1
clone size: -
D gene: -

CDR3 DNA: TGTGCCAGCAAGACAGGGGACGGCATTCAGTACTTC
CDR3 protein: CASKTGDGIQYF
V gene: TRBV27
J gene: TRBJ2-4
clone size: -
D gene: TRBD1

CDR3 DNA: TGTGCCAGCAGCTTGGGAGGGGGCTTCCCGTTCTTC
CDR3 protein: CASSLGGGFPFF
V gene: TRBV5-8
J gene: TRBJ2-1
clone size: -
D gene: TRBD1

CDR3 DNA: TGTGCCAGCAGCGCGCCCCGAGGGGGGGGAGACCCCCTAATGGTTTACTTC
CDR3 protein: CASSAPRGGGDPLMVYF
V gene: TRBV9
J gene: TRBJ2-7
clone size: -
D gene: -

CDR3 DNA: TGCGCCAGCAGCCAACTTTTCTCCGGGACCGGGGAGCTGTTTTTT
CDR3 protein: CASSQLFSGTGELFF
V gene: TRBV4-3
J gene: TRBJ2-2
clone size: few
D gene: -

CDR3 DNA: TGTGCCAGCAGTCGGACTAGCGGGGGGGCATTGGATACGCAGTATTTT
CDR3 protein: CASSRTSGGALDTQYF
V gene: TRBV5-4
J gene: TRBJ2-3
clone size: once
D gene: TRBD2

CDR3 DNA: TGTGCCAGCAGTGACTCCGGCGCAGGGGGCGCAGAGACCCAGTACTTC
CDR3 protein: CASSDSGAGGAETQYF
V gene: TRBV6-4
J gene: TRBJ2-5
clone size: -
D gene: TRBD1

CDR3 DNA: TGTGCCAGCAGGTTGACAGGGAGCGTTGAAGCTTTCTTT
CDR3 protein: CASRLTGSVEAFF
V gene: TRBV27
J gene: TRBJ1-1
clone size: -
D gene: TRBD1

CDR3 DNA: TGTGCCAGCAGCTTAGAGGCCAGAGGCTCCTACGAGCAGTACTTC
CDR3 protein: CASSLEARGSYEQYF
V gene: TRBV7-6
J gene: TRBJ2-7
clone size: -
D gene: -

CDR3 DNA: TGTGCCAGCAGCTTGGGGTCTAGCGGGAGAGCTAGCGAGCAGTACTTC
CDR3 protein: CASSLGSSGRASEQYF
V gene: TRBV5-4
J gene: TRBJ2-7
clone size: -
D gene: TRBD2

CDR3 DNA: TGTGCCAGTAGTATTGCAGTCAACACTGAAGCTTTCTTT
CDR3 protein: CASSIAVNTEAFF
V gene: TRBV19
J gene: TRBJ1-1
clone size: once
D gene: -

CDR3 DNA: TGTGCCAGCAGTGCTAGTGACACCGGGGAGCTGTTTTTT
CDR3 protein: CASSASDTGELFF
V gene: TRBV6-4
J gene: TRBJ2-2
clone size: -
D gene: -

CDR3 DNA: TGTGCCAGCAGCTCCGCTGGGGAGACAAGTTTT
CDR3 protein: CASSSAGETSF
V gene: TRBV7-9
J gene: TRBJ2-3
clone size: -
D gene: -